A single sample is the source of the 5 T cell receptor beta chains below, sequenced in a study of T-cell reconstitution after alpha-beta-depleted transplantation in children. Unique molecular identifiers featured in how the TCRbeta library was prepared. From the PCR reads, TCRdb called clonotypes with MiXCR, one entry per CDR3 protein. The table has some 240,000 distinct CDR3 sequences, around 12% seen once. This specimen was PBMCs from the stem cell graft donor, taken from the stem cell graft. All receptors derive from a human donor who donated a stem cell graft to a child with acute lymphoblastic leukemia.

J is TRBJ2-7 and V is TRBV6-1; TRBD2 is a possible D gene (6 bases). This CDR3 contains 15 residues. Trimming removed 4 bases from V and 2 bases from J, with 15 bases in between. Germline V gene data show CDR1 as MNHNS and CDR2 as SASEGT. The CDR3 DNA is TGTGCCAGCAGTGGAAACCGCGGGGTAGCCTACGAGCAGTACTTC. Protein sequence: CASSGNRGVAYEQYF.

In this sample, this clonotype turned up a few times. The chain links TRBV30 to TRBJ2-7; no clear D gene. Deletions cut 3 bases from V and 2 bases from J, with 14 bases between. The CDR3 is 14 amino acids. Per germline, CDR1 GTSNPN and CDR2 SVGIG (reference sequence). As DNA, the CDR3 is TGTGCCTGGAGCGATCCAGAACAACCCTACGAGCAGTACTTC. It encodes CAWSDPEQPYEQYF.

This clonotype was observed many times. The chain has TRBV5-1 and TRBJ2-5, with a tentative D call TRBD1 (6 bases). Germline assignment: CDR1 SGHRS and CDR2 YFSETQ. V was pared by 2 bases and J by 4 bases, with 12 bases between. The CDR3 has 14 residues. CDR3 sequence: CASSFGTQRETQYF. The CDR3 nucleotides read TGCGCCAGCAGCTTCGGGACACAGAGAGAGACCCAGTACTTC.

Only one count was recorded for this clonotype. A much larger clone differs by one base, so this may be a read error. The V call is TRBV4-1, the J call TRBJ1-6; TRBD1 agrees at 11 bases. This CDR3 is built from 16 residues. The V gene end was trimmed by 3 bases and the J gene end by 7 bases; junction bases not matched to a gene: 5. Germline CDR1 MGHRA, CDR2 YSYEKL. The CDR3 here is CASSQPGQGENSPLHF. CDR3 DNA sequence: TGCGCCAGCAGCCAGCCGGGACAGGGGGAGAATTCACCCCTCCACTTT.

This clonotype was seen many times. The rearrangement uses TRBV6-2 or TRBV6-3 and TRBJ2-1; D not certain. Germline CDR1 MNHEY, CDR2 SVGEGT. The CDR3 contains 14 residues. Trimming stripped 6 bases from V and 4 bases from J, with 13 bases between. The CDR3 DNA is TGTGCCAGCAGACCCGCGGACCGATACAATGAGCAGTTCTTC. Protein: CASRPADRYNEQFF.